This T cell receptor (beta chain) was identified during a study of monozygotic twins with cystic fibrosis. Only in-frame clones appear in the TCRdb table, and some are missing; sequencing was by immunoSEQ multiplex PCR. The data hold about 15,000 clones, with about 85% observed a single time. This receptor was obtained from a boy aged 5-17 years with cystic fibrosis. The sample was blood.

CDR3 residues: CSVALFLINNEQFF. CDR3 sequence (DNA): TGCAGCGTTGCTCTTTTTCTGATAAACAATGAGCAGTTCTTC. The J gene is TRBJ2-1, the V gene TRBV29-1; D not certain. The ends were cut back, 4 bases at V and 5 bases at J, with 15 bases in the middle. The CDR3 loop spans 14 amino acids. Germline CDR1 and CDR2: SQVTM and ANQGSEA.